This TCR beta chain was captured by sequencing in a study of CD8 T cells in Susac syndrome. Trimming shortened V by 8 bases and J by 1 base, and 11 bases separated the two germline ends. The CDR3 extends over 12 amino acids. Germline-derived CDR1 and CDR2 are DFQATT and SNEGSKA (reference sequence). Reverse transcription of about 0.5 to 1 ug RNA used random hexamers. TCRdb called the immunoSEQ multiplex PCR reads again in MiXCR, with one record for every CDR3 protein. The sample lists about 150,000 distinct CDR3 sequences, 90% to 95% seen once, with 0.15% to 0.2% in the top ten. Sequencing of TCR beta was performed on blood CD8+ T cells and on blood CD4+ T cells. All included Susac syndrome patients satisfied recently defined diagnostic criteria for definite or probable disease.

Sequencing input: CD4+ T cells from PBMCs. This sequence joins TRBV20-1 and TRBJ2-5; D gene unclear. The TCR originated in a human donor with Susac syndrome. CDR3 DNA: TGCAGTAGCGTGGTCTCCCAAGAGACCCAGTACTTC. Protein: CSSVVSQETQYF.